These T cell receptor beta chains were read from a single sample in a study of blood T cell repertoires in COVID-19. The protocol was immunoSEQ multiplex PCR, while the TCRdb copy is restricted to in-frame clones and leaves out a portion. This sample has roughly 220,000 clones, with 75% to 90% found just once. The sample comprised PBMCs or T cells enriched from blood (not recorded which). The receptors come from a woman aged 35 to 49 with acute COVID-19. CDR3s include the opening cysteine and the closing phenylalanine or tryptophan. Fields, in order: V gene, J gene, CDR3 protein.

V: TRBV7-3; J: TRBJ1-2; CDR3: CASSPGLFYGYTF
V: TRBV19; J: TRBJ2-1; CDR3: CASSPGLAGEQFF
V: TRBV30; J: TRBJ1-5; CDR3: CAWRRGQGLGQPQHF
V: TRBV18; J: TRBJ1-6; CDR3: CASSSDRGEYSPLHF
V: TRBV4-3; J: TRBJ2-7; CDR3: CASSQEGTGGFYEQYF
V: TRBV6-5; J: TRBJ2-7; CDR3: CASSSFEGTGYEQYF
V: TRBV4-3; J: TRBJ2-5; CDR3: CASSHLDGGPLTQYF
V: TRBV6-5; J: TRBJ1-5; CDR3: CASSFRTAGRDQPQHF
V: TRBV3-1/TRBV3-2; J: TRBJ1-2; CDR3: CASSQDWGANYGYTF
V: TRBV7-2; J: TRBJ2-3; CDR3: CASSFRAVASTDTQYF
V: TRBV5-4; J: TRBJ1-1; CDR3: CASSIWTGSEAFF
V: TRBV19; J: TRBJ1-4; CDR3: CATDWNEKLFF
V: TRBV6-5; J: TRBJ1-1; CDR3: CAIRLGGTEAFF